These T cell receptor beta chains were read from a single sample in a study of blood T cell repertoires in COVID-19. Profiled with immunoSEQ multiplex PCR; TCRdb holds only in-frame clones, not every one. This table holds 100,000 to 150,000 clones, under 85% found once. Sequencing used peripheral blood. The receptors stem from a man in his fifties or sixties with acute or convalescent COVID-19. Each CDR3 is given with its conserved first and last residue. A D gene is named only where the DNA matches it firmly. Where a row states a size, it is once, few, many or the class of an expanded clone; other rows omit it.

d_gene	v_gene	j_gene	abundance	CDR3aa	CDR3nt
TRBD1	TRBV14	TRBJ1-3	-	CASRQQGTGNTIYF	TGTGCCAGCAGACAACAGGGGACTGGAAACACCATATATTTT
-	TRBV3-1/TRBV3-2	TRBJ1-2	-	CASSHARAYGYTF	TGTGCCAGCAGCCACGCCAGGGCCTATGGCTACACCTTC
TRBD1	TRBV19	TRBJ2-2	-	CASSPGPGQPNLGELFF	TGTGCCAGTAGTCCTGGCCCGGGACAGCCTAATCTCGGGGAGCTGTTTTTT
-	TRBV7-3	TRBJ2-1	-	CASSLHFNEQFF	TGTGCCAGCAGCTTACATTTCAATGAGCAGTTCTTC
-	TRBV27	TRBJ1-5	-	CAPTGSQPQHF	TGTGCCCCCACAGGGTCCCAGCCCCAGCATTTT
-	TRBV12-3/TRBV12-4	TRBJ2-5	few	CASSLWQGETQYF	TGTGCCAGCAGTTTGTGGCAGGGGGAGACCCAGTACTTC
TRBD2	TRBV5-1	TRBJ2-5	-	CASSFSGVQETQYF	TGCGCCAGCAGCTTCAGCGGGGTCCAAGAGACCCAGTACTTC
TRBD1	TRBV28	TRBJ2-1	-	CASKTGGQRLVHNEQFF	TGTGCCAGCAAGACAGGGGGGCAGCGACTTGTGCACAATGAGCAGTTCTTC
TRBD2	TRBV5-4	TRBJ2-3	few	CASGLLAGVSDTQYF	TGTGCCAGCGGGTTACTAGCGGGAGTGTCAGATACGCAGTATTTT
-	TRBV30	TRBJ2-7	-	CAWNGLPGEQYF	TGTGCCTGGAACGGACTCCCTGGCGAGCAGTACTTC
TRBD1	TRBV30	TRBJ1-2	-	CAWNRWQPGQLSSNYGYTF	TGTGCCTGGAATCGTTGGCAACCGGGACAGCTTTCATCTAACTATGGCTACACCTTC
-	TRBV3-1/TRBV3-2	TRBJ2-5	-	CASSQRREGETQYF	TGTGCCAGCAGCCAAAGGCGGGAAGGAGAGACCCAGTACTTC
-	TRBV6-5	TRBJ1-3	-	CASSYGADSGNTIYF	TGTGCCAGCAGTTACGGGGCTGACTCTGGAAACACCATATATTTT
-	TRBV27	TRBJ2-3	medium-sized	CASSSRDLGDTQYF	TGTGCCAGCAGTTCCAGGGACTTGGGAGATACGCAGTATTTT
-	TRBV3-1/TRBV3-2	TRBJ2-3	-	CASSQRVAADTQYF	TGTGCCAGCAGCCAACGGGTAGCGGCAGATACGCAGTATTTT
TRBD1	TRBV15	TRBJ2-7	-	CATSRTGTEISYEQYF	TGTGCCACCAGCAGGACCGGGACAGAGATCTCCTACGAGCAGTACTTC
TRBD1	TRBV28	TRBJ2-7	-	CASSLDRGGYEQYF	TGTGCCAGCAGCCTCGACAGGGGTGGATACGAGCAGTACTTC
-	TRBV19	TRBJ1-5	-	CASRAREFNQPQHF	TGTGCCAGTAGGGCCAGGGAATTTAATCAGCCCCAGCATTTT
-	TRBV7-9	TRBJ1-5	-	CASSLGSGGDQPQHF	TGTGCCAGCAGCTTAGGAAGCGGGGGGGATCAGCCCCAGCATTTT
-	TRBV6-1	TRBJ1-2	-	CASSEDGSGYGYTF	TGTGCCAGCAGTGAGGATGGCAGCGGCTATGGCTACACCTTC
TRBD2	TRBV9	TRBJ2-3	-	CASSVATPSGTALDTQYF	TGTGCCAGCAGCGTAGCTACGCCTAGCGGGACCGCACTGGATACGCAGTATTTT
-	TRBV3-1/TRBV3-2	TRBJ2-7	-	CASSPTGIYEQYF	TGTGCCAGCAGCCCGACTGGAATCTACGAGCAGTACTTC
-	TRBV7-3	TRBJ2-4	-	CASSLSGSKNIQYF	TGTGCCAGCAGCTTATCAGGAAGCAAAAACATTCAGTACTTC
-	TRBV28	TRBJ2-7	-	CASSFPLPGEQYF	TGTGCCAGCAGCTTCCCCCTCCCCGGCGAGCAGTACTTC
-	TRBV28	TRBJ1-2	-	CASSSMTGAGWGYTF	TGTGCCAGCAGTTCCATGACAGGCGCCGGGTGGGGCTACACCTTC
-	TRBV29-1	TRBJ1-2	many	CSVESRSNYGYTF	TGCAGCGTTGAAAGCCGATCTAACTATGGCTACACCTTC
-	TRBV29-1	TRBJ1-2	once	CSVEDRGEGNYGYTF	TGCAGCGTTGAAGATCGTGGGGAGGGTAACTATGGCTACACCTTC
TRBD2	TRBV18	TRBJ2-1	-	CASSPLTSRPDNEQFF	TGTGCCAGCTCGCCTCTGACTAGCCGCCCCGACAATGAGCAGTTCTTC
TRBD1	TRBV9	TRBJ1-6	once	CASSSGTDYNSPLHF	TGTGCCAGCAGCTCTGGGACAGACTATAATTCACCCCTCCACTTT
-	TRBV5-1	TRBJ2-1	-	CASSFVRARPGAPNNEQFF	TGCGCCAGCAGCTTCGTAAGGGCCCGGCCGGGAGCACCCAACAATGAGCAGTTCTTC
-	TRBV5-5	TRBJ2-2	-	CASSRSLAEDTGELFF	TGTGCCAGCAGCAGAAGCTTAGCGGAGGACACCGGGGAGCTGTTTTTT
-	TRBV5-1	TRBJ1-3	few	CASSFLPSGVRNTIYF	TGCGCCAGCAGCTTCCTTCCCTCAGGGGTCCGAAACACCATATATTTT
-	TRBV6-5	TRBJ2-7	-	CASSSGQSLPEQYF	TGTGCCAGCAGTTCGGGACAATCTCTCCCCGAGCAGTACTTC
-	TRBV28	TRBJ1-3	-	CASRAQGGSGNTIYF	TGTGCCAGCAGAGCACAGGGTGGCTCTGGAAACACCATATATTTT
TRBD2	TRBV7-3	TRBJ2-3	few	CASSPVAGGRTDTQYF	TGTGCCAGCAGCCCCGTAGCGGGAGGTAGGACAGATACGCAGTATTTT
-	TRBV14	TRBJ2-1	-	CASSQASEYNEQFF	TGTGCCAGCAGCCAAGCTAGCGAATACAATGAGCAGTTCTTC
-	TRBV11-2	TRBJ1-1	-	CASSLGGPDTEAFF	TGTGCCAGCAGCTTAGGGGGGCCCGACACTGAAGCTTTCTTT